The 6 T cell receptor beta chains listed next were all sequenced from one sample in a study of blood T cell repertoires in COVID-19. The data were produced by immunoSEQ multiplex PCR, yet TCRdb's version contains in-frame clones alone and is incomplete. The sample consists of about 480,000 clones, 85% to 90% of them appearing once. Sequencing was performed on PBMCs or T cells enriched from blood (not recorded which). The source is a woman between 35 and 50 years old who had recovered from COVID-19.

This chain connects TRBV7-2 to TRBJ2-7, with 10 bases identical to TRBD2. CDR1 is SGHTA, CDR2 FQGNSA, per germline. The CDR3 is made up of 16 amino acids. The V segment lost 1 base and the J segment 2 bases; nucleotides outside the gene matches: 5. The CDR3 DNA follows: TGTGCCAGCAGCTTAGTGGGGACTAGCGCGACCTACGAGCAGTACTTC. Translation: CASSLVGTSATYEQYF.

The chain has TRBV11-2 and TRBJ1-1; 7 nucleotides agree with TRBD1. The V segment lost 7 bases and the J segment 1 base; nucleotides outside the gene matches: 12. The CDR3 has 16 residues. The germline CDR1 and CDR2 sequences are SGHAT and FQNNGV. CDR3 coding DNA: TGTGCCAGCAATTACAGGGGCGCCGGATGGAACACTGAAGCTTTCTTT. This codes for CASNYRGAGWNTEAFF. The variable domain in full, completed from reference TRBV11-2 and TRBJ1-1, reads EAGVAQSPRYKIIEKRQSVAFWCNPISGHATLYWYQQILGQGPKLLIQFQNNGVVDDSQLPKDRFSAERLKGVDSTLKIQPAKLEDSAVYLCASNYRGAGWNTEAFFGQGTRLTVV.

The chain uses TRBV27 and TRBJ2-5; 10 nucleotides line up with TRBD2. CDR3 length equals 16 residues. Germline lookup yields CDR1 MNHEY and CDR2 SMNVEV (reference sequence). The J segment lost 5 bases and the V segment lost 5 bases, leaving 11 bases of the junction unmatched. CDR3 loop: CASSPLASGSGETQYF. In nucleotides, the CDR3 is TGTGCCAGCAGTCCTCTCGCTAGCGGGAGCGGGGAGACCCAGTACTTC.

This clone was found once. The gene calls are TRBV19 and TRBJ2-5; TRBD2 might be the D (6 bases). Germline CDR1 is LNHDA and CDR2 is SQIVND (reference sequence). The CDR3 totals 11 residues. Trimming shortened V by 3 bases and J by 13 bases, and 12 bases separated the two germline ends. The DNA of the CDR3 is TGTGCCAGTAGTATCGGGGACTGGGTGTACTTC. Translating gives CASSIGDWVYF.

The CDR3 here is CASSIVSSSLYNEQFF. CDR3 DNA: TGTGCCAGTAGTATAGTGTCCAGTTCTCTCTACAATGAGCAGTTCTTC. The genes are TRBV19 and TRBJ2-1; D unresolved. V dropped 1 base and J dropped 3 bases, with 13 bases sitting between them. Per the germline V gene, CDR1 is LNHDA and CDR2 is SQIVND (reference sequence). CDR3 length: 16 amino acids.

This clone was counted a single time. The rearrangement joins TRBV5-6 to TRBJ2-1; 7 bases map to TRBD2. CDR1 SGHDT and CDR2 YYEEEE come from the germline V gene. The V segment lost 5 bases and the J segment 8 bases; nucleotides outside the gene matches: 7. This CDR3 comprises 13 residues. The chain's CDR3 is CASSLPTSDEQFF. CDR3 in DNA: TGTGCCAGCAGTCTTCCTACTAGCGATGAGCAGTTCTTC. Filled out from reference TRBV5-6 and TRBJ2-1, the complete variable domain reads DAGVTQSPTHLIKTRGQQVTLRCSPKSGHDTVSWYQQALGQGPQFIFQYYEEEERQRGNFPDRFSGHQFPNYSSELNVNALLLGDSALYLCASSLPTSDEQFFGPGTRLTVL.